This T cell receptor (beta chain) was profiled in a study of shared clonotypes between healthy human individuals. Some clones are missing from TCRdb's copy, which holds only in-frame ones; the method was immunoSEQ multiplex PCR. The sample yields around 99,000 clones, over 60% seen once. This clone showed up just a few times. Germline V gives CDR1 SGHAT, CDR2 FQNNGV. This CDR3 spans 15 amino acids. V shed 5 bases and J 1 base; nucleotides not matched to a gene: 6. The source material was memory CD8+ T cells sorted from blood. Regarding subset: CD45RO+ cells pooled with CCR7-negative TemRA cells. This chain connects TRBV11-2 to TRBJ2-3, with TRBD1 matching over 7 bases. The source is a man aged 25 to 40 in good health. CDR3 nucleotides: TGTGCCAGCAGCCTCCGCGGACAGGGCACAGATACGCAGTATTTT. Its translation: CASSLRGQGTDTQYF. Using reference TRBV11-2 and TRBJ2-3 for the parts outside the CDR3, the full variable domain is EAGVAQSPRYKIIEKRQSVAFWCNPISGHATLYWYQQILGQGPKLLIQFQNNGVVDDSQLPKDRFSAERLKGVDSTLKIQPAKLEDSAVYLCASSLRGQGTDTQYFGPGTRLTVL.